What follows are 27 T cell receptor beta chains derived from one specimen sequenced in a study of molecular identifiers for immune sequencing clone quantification. TCRdb itself ran the PCR reads through MiXCR, one entry per CDR3 protein. The repertoire holds about 300,000 distinct CDR3 sequences, with over 20% as singletons. Sequencing was performed on naive CD8+ T cells from blood, with Jurkat cell RNA spiked in. Subset defined: FACS-sorted CD8+CD4-CCR7+CD45RA+ naive T cells. These receptors all come from a human donor in good health. Some libraries in this study had Jurkat cell RNA spiked in.

This clonotype was counted many times. The V and J genes are TRBV30 and TRBJ2-1; no reliable D call. V was trimmed by 0 bases and J by 10 bases, leaving 10 bases between them. Germline CDR1 is GTSNPN and CDR2 is SVGIG (reference sequence). This CDR3 has 12 residues. The CDR3 DNA reads as TGTGCCTGGAGTGTACCCCGCTGGGAGCAGTTCTTC. Amino acids: CAWSVPRWEQFF. Together with reference TRBV30 and TRBJ2-1, the CDR3 gives the full variable domain: SQTIHQWPATLVQPVGSPLSLECTVEGTSNPNLYWYRQAAGRGLQLLFYSVGIGQISSEVPQNLSASRPQDRQFILSSKKLLLSDSGFYLCAWSVPRWEQFFGPGTRLTVL.

Comment on this clonotype: It may be a read error: a sequence one base away is much more abundant. The chain links TRBV7-9 to TRBJ2-7; D is possibly TRBD1 or TRBD2 (6 bases each). Germline V gives CDR1 SEHNR, CDR2 FQNEAQ (reference sequence). The CDR3 runs 15 residues. The CDR3 bases are TGTGCCAGCAGCCCCCCGGGGGCTAGCTCCTACGGGCAGTACTTC. Protein product: CASSPPGASSYGQYF.

Ten or more counts support this clonotype. The chain links TRBV12-3 or TRBV12-4 to TRBJ1-2; D remains ambiguous. The CDR3 is 16 amino acids. V lost 0 bases to trimming and J lost 4 bases, with 15 bases between them. The CDR3 spells CASSLAPSGQSYGYTF. For the CDR3, the DNA is TGTGCCAGCAGTTTAGCCCCTAGTGGGCAGTCCTATGGCTACACCTTC.

The table lists this clonotype with a few counts. The chain is built from TRBV7-2 and TRBJ2-7; 10 bases fit TRBD2. This CDR3 spans 14 amino acids. V gave up 5 bases and J gave up 4 bases; unmatched junction bases: 5. Germline loops: CDR1 SGHTA, CDR2 FQGNSA. The CDR3 protein is CTSSLTSGEYEQYF. The CDR3 coding sequence is TGTACCAGCAGCCTTACTAGCGGGGAGTACGAGCAGTACTTC.

With regard to this clonotype: This sequence may be a read error, since a much larger clone differs from it by one base. V gene TRBV6-5 combines with J gene TRBJ2-1; TRBD2 aligns across 11 bases. Germline CDR1 reads MNHEY; CDR2 reads SVGAGI. The length of the CDR3 is 14 residues. CDR3 bases: TGTGCCAGCAGATACACTAGCGGGAGTAGTGAGCAGTGCTTC. This codes for CASRYTSGSSEQCF.

This clonotype was seen repeatedly, ten times or more. This sequence joins TRBV6-5 and TRBJ1-2; 10 bases are a match to TRBD1. The CDR3 runs to 15 residues. Losses at the gene ends were 0 bases for V and 4 bases for J; bases not matched to a gene: 2. The germline gives CDR1 MNHEY, CDR2 SVGAGI. The CDR3 DNA sequence: TGTGCCAGCAGTTACTCGACAGGGGGCGGCTATGGCTACACCTTC. Translation: CASSYSTGGGYGYTF.

The chain recombines TRBV27 with TRBJ2-1; 9 nucleotides line up with TRBD1. The CDR3 covers 16 residues. Germline V gene sequence: CDR1 MNHEY, CDR2 SMNVEV (reference sequence). The V and J ends lost 3 bases and 9 bases, in that order; junction bases with no gene match: 12. The chain's CDR3 is CASSFLLGQGLSEQFF. In DNA form, the CDR3 reads TGTGCCAGCAGTTTCCTCCTGGGACAGGGATTGAGTGAGCAGTTCTTC.

In this sample, this clonotype turned up many times. The chain uses TRBV21-1 and TRBJ1-5; TRBD1 is the table's D call, not checked against the DNA. TRBV21-1 is given as a pseudogene. This CDR3 has 17 residues. This CDR3 reads CASSLQGQPWEDQPQHF. The CDR3 bases are TGTGCCAGCAGCCTCCAAGGACAGCCCTGGGAAGATCAGCCCCAGCATTTT.

This clonotype showed up many times. This sequence joins TRBV5-6 and TRBJ2-5; 7 positions agree with TRBD2. V lost 0 bases, J lost 1 base, and 3 bases stayed unmatched. Germline CDR1 SGHDT, CDR2 YYEEEE. This CDR3 has 15 residues. In DNA form, the CDR3 reads TGTGCCAGCAGCTTGGTCCGGGGGGTCCAAGAGACCCAGTACTTC. Translation: CASSLVRGVQETQYF.

Of note for this clonotype: The germline gene is not matched at one end of the junction; a read error may be the cause. The chain combines TRBV7-2 with TRBJ2-7; 10 positions match TRBD1. The CDR3 runs 15 residues. Germline CDR1 and CDR2: SGHTA and FQGNSA. As DNA, the CDR3 is TGTGCCAGCAGCTTACCGGGACAGGGGTACTACGAGCAGTGCTTC. It is translated as CASSLPGQGYYEQCF.

This clonotype was seen many times. The chain is built from TRBV29-1 and TRBJ2-3, with D perhaps assigned TRBD1 or TRBD2 (6 bases each). Germline V gene sequence: CDR1 SQVTM, CDR2 ANQGSEA. The CDR3 contains 16 residues. Between the trimmed V and J ends, which lost 3 bases and 2 bases, there was a span of 18 bases. CDR3 DNA: TGCAGCGTTGATGCCCAAGGGGGACTTCCCACAGATACGCAGTATTTT. Protein: CSVDAQGGLPTDTQYF.

This clonotype was picked up a small number of times. The chain couples TRBV12-3 or TRBV12-4 to TRBJ1-2; 9 nucleotides match TRBD1. The CDR3 is 15 residues long. The V and J ends lost 2 bases and 4 bases, in that order; junction bases with no gene match: 5. The CDR3 loop reads CASSLSGTGPYGYTF. The CDR3 nucleotides are TGTGCCAGCAGTTTAAGCGGGACAGGGCCCTATGGCTACACCTTC.

In its sample, this clonotype was seen many times. The chain recombines TRBV5-4 with TRBJ2-7; D call uncertain. Germline loops: CDR1 SGHNT, CDR2 YYREEE (reference sequence). CDR3 length: 13 residues. Trimming left V 2 bases short and J 2 bases short, with 8 bases between. This CDR3 reads CASSLDNPYEQYF. The CDR3 DNA is TGTGCCAGCAGCTTAGACAACCCCTACGAGCAGTACTTC.

This clonotype has at least ten counts. V and J are TRBV24-1 and TRBJ2-1; TRBD2 might be the D (5 bases). Trimming stripped 2 bases from V and 4 bases from J, with 5 bases between. The germline CDR1 and CDR2 sequences are KGHDR and SFDVKD. CDR3 length equals 13 residues. Written as DNA, the CDR3 is TGTGCCACCAGTGATTGGGAGTACAATGAGCAGTTCTTC. Translating gives CATSDWEYNEQFF.

Many counts were recorded for this clonotype. The chain employs TRBV5-6 and TRBJ2-2; 9 bases are shared with TRBD1. V lost 0 bases to trimming and J lost 0 bases; unmatched junction nucleotides: 3. CDR3 length: 17 residues. Germline assignment: CDR1 SGHDT and CDR2 YYEEEE. The CDR3 is CASSLGRQGANTGELFF. The CDR3 DNA reads TGTGCCAGCAGCTTGGGGAGACAGGGGGCGAACACCGGGGAGCTGTTTTTT.

This clonotype was counted many times. The chain employs TRBV19 and TRBJ2-2; 8 bases align to TRBD1. The CDR3 runs 16 residues. Trimming at V came to 5 bases and at J to 4 bases, leaving 9 bases not matched to a gene. CDR1 and CDR2 (germline): LNHDA, SQIVND (reference sequence). CDR3 DNA: TGTGCCAGTAGTTCGCGGGACAGGCTATCCACCGGGGAGCTGTTTTTT. It encodes CASSSRDRLSTGELFF.

This clonotype was observed at least ten times. The chain has TRBV4-1 and TRBJ2-5; no reliable D call. This CDR3 spans 16 amino acids. Trimming took 2 bases from V and 3 from J, leaving 16 bases between them. Per germline, CDR1 MGHRA and CDR2 YSYEKL. The CDR3 is CASSQRTESPKETQYF. Here the CDR3 DNA reads TGCGCCAGCAGCCAAAGGACCGAAAGTCCCAAAGAGACCCAGTACTTC.

This clonotype has only a few counts. V and J are TRBV11-2 and TRBJ2-7, with 7 bases that match TRBD2. Germline lookup yields CDR1 SGHAT and CDR2 FQNNGV. V was clipped by 0 bases and J by 3 bases; unmatched bases: 11. The length of the CDR3 is 17 residues. The CDR3 reads CASSLDPPWGGGYEQYF. The CDR3 DNA is TGTGCCAGCAGCTTAGACCCCCCCTGGGGGGGGGGCTACGAGCAGTACTTC.

This clonotype was counted ten times or more. The gene calls are TRBV29-1 and TRBJ2-6, with 9 bases aligning to TRBD2. CDR3 length: 17 amino acids. V dropped 6 bases and J dropped 2; count of bases not matched to a gene: 11. Per the germline V gene, CDR1 is SQVTM and CDR2 is ANQGSEA. CDR3 residues: CSVELAGALAGANVLTF. Here the CDR3 DNA reads TGCAGCGTGGAACTAGCGGGTGCCCTCGCTGGGGCCAACGTCCTGACTTTC.

The chain links TRBV4-1 to TRBJ2-5, with D hard to call. The ends were cut back, 1 base at V and 0 bases at J, with 6 bases in the middle. CDR3 length: 14 amino acids. Germline lookup yields CDR1 MGHRA and CDR2 YSYEKL. The CDR3 nucleotides are TGCGCCAGCAGCCAAGTAAGCAACCAAGAGACCCAGTACTTC. It translates to CASSQVSNQETQYF.

The chain is built from TRBV12-3 or TRBV12-4 and TRBJ2-3; 8 positions agree with TRBD2. The CDR3 consists of 15 residues. The junction had 5 bases not matched to a gene; V was cut back by 2 bases and J by 4 bases. The CDR3 loop reads CASSLSGGGADTQYF. The CDR3 DNA reads as TGTGCCAGCAGTTTATCGGGGGGGGGTGCAGATACGCAGTATTTT.

This clonotype was picked up many times. CDR3: CSISAGFRNYGYTF. The DNA for the CDR3 is TGCAGTATTTCTGCAGGGTTTCGTAACTATGGCTACACCTTC. The V call is TRBV29-1, the J call TRBJ1-2, with D tentatively TRBD1 (5 bases). The CDR3 runs 14 residues. From germline, CDR1 is SQVTM and CDR2 ANQGSEA.

This clonotype was counted between two and nine times. With a much larger clone just one base away, this may be a read error. The conserved phenylalanine or tryptophan is not found at the CDR3 terminus, so this likely reflects a read error. It is unclear where the CDR3 begins or ends on the DNA, so no DNA is shown, and the CDR3 is as TCRdb lists it. The chain uses TRBV21-1 and TRBJ2-5. TRBV21-1 is a recognized pseudogene. The CDR3 comprises 11 residues, both ends counted. CDR3 region: CASSKEGTQYL.

At least ten counts were recorded for this clonotype. The rearrangement uses TRBV5-8 and TRBJ2-2; D remains unclear. The germline V and J ends were trimmed by 7 bases and 2 bases, with 15 bases remaining between them. Germline loops: CDR1 SGHTS, CDR2 YDEGEE. The CDR3 has 15 amino acids. The CDR3 loop reads CASRPSGSNTGELFF. DNA of the CDR3: TGTGCCAGCCGACCCTCAGGCTCCAACACCGGGGAGCTGTTTTTT.

This clonotype has more than one count but fewer than ten. The V gene is TRBV18, the J gene TRBJ2-7, with a tentative D call TRBD2 (5 bases). V lost 3 bases to trimming and J lost 3 bases, with 9 bases between them. This CDR3 is built from 13 residues. Looked up from germline, CDR1 is KGHSH and CDR2 is LQKENI. CDR3 sequence (DNA): TGTGCCAGCTCACCCCGAGACTACTACGAGCAGTACTTC. Protein sequence: CASSPRDYYEQYF.

CDR3 residues: CASSYSEISNYGYTF. The CDR3 region has the DNA TGTGCCAGCAGTTACTCCGAAATCTCTAACTATGGCTACACCTTC. J is TRBJ1-2 and V is TRBV6-2 or TRBV6-3, with no clear D. The germline V gene has CDR1 MNHEY and CDR2 SVGEGT. The CDR3 covers 15 residues. Between the trimmed V and J ends, which lost 0 bases and 0 bases, there was a span of 8 bases.

This clonotype was seen at least ten times. J is TRBJ1-1 and V is TRBV7-9; 7 nucleotides agree with TRBD1. The V and J ends lost 11 bases and 3 bases, in that order; junction bases with no gene match: 9. The CDR3 is 13 amino acids. Germline V lookup: CDR1 SEHNR, CDR2 FQNEAQ (reference sequence). In nucleotides, the CDR3 is TGTGCCTCTGAAGGGGGCGCGGACACTGAAGCTTTCTTT. This encodes CASEGGADTEAFF.